This section outlines one T cell receptor beta chain sequence together with its context. The germline V gene encodes CDR1 SQVTM and CDR2 ANQGSEA. Trimming at V came to 7 bases and at J to 1 base, leaving 6 bases not matched to a gene. This CDR3 has 13 residues. The source of the sample is a study of shared T cell receptors in the human thymus. Generated by immunoSEQ multiplex PCR, the TCRdb table keeps only in-frame clones and is missing some. The sample holds 600,000 or so clones, around 87% seen once. These data also featured in a second study, about human thymus T cells. According to that study: Unrelated people showed highly overlapping thymic repertoires, related research reported.

Specimen: thymocytes. This sequence originates from a boy under two years old with a congenital heart defect. The chain combines TRBV29-1 with TRBJ1-1; 7 nucleotides align to TRBD1. The CDR3 is CSDSGTENTEAFF. The CDR3 coding sequence is TGCAGCGACTCCGGGACAGAGAACACTGAAGCTTTCTTT.